Described below is a single T cell receptor (beta chain) sequence and its context. The data were produced by immunoSEQ multiplex PCR, yet TCRdb's version contains in-frame clones alone and is incomplete. Altogether 350,000 to 400,000 clones are present, roughly 91% being singletons, with the ten largest covering 1.2%. The data originate from a study of blood T cell repertoires in COVID-19. Per germline, CDR1 SGHAT and CDR2 FQNNGV. V gave up 2 bases and J gave up 9 bases; unmatched junction bases: 5. The CDR3 covers 16 residues. The TCR comes from a woman between 18 and 30 years old who had recovered from COVID-19. The specimen was PBMCs or T cells enriched from blood (not recorded which). The V gene is TRBV11-2, the J gene TRBJ2-1, with 15 bases matching TRBD2. The DNA for the CDR3 is TGTGCCAGCAGCTTACGTTCGGGACTAGCGGGGGGTGAGCAGTTCTTC. Translated: CASSLRSGLAGGEQFF.